Below, 21 T cell receptor beta chains from the same sample are listed, as sequenced in a study of T cell repertoires in cytomegalovirus infection. TCRdb used MiXCR to reprocess the reads, holding one entry per CDR3 protein. The sample shows about 530,000 distinct CDR3 sequences, around 27% of them seen only once. Sequenced input: PBMCs. Receptors originate from a human donor in good health (CMV status not recorded). Some clones in this sample may be carry-over from other donors' samples.

A few counts support this clonotype. The CDR3 here is CASRRDSISGANVLTF. The CDR3 nucleotides read TGTGCCAGCCGACGGGACAGCATCTCTGGGGCCAACGTCCTGACTTTC. This chain connects TRBV7-2 to TRBJ2-6; 7 bases are a match to TRBD1. V shed 8 bases and J 0 bases; nucleotides not matched to a gene: 7. Germline values: CDR1 SGHTA, CDR2 FQGNSA. The CDR3 totals 16 residues.

This clonotype was counted ten times or more. V and J are TRBV7-2 and TRBJ2-2; D not certain. The CDR3 sequence is 14 residues long. Germline CDR1 is SGHTA and CDR2 is FQGNSA. V shed 4 bases and J shed 5 bases, with 11 bases lying between them. CDR3 sequence reads: CASSSSAGTGELFF. In nucleotides, the CDR3 is TGTGCCAGCAGCTCGAGTGCTGGGACCGGGGAGCTGTTTTTT.

This clonotype was detected a few times. The chain carries TRBV5-8 and TRBJ2-5, with a tentative D call TRBD2 (6 bases). V was cut by 1 base and J by 7 bases, with 8 bases left in between. The CDR3 is 12 residues long. CDR1 and CDR2 from the germline V gene are SGHTS and YDEGEE. Here the CDR3 DNA reads TGTGCCAGCAGCTTGACAGCGGGGACCCAGTACTTC. Protein: CASSLTAGTQYF.

This clonotype appeared a few times. The CDR3 spells CASSLVGTGVQETQYF. DNA of the CDR3: TGTGCCAGCAGCTTAGTCGGGACTGGCGTACAAGAGACCCAGTACTTC. The chain carries TRBV7-2 and TRBJ2-5; D is possibly TRBD2 (6 bases). V was trimmed by 1 base and J by 2 bases, leaving 14 bases between them. Germline assignment: CDR1 SGHTA and CDR2 FQGNSA. This CDR3 spans 16 amino acids.

The V gene is TRBV7-9, the J gene TRBJ2-3, with TRBD2 matching over 10 bases. Germline V lookup: CDR1 SEHNR, CDR2 FQNEAQ (reference sequence). With 5 bases clipped from V and 4 bases from J, the junction kept 9 bases outside the gene matches. This CDR3 is 16 amino acids long. CDR3 protein: CASSEGVAGGADTQYF. The CDR3 region has the DNA TGTGCCAGCAGCGAGGGGGTAGCGGGAGGCGCAGATACGCAGTATTTT. The complete variable domain, with remaining parts taken from reference TRBV7-9 and TRBJ2-3, reads DTGVSQNPRHKITKRGQNVTFRCDPISEHNRLYWYRQTLGQGPEFLTYFQNEAQLEKSRLLSDRFSAERPKGSFSTLEIQRTEQGDSAMYLCASSEGVAGGADTQYFGPGTRLTVL.

The table lists this clonotype with many counts. The chain couples TRBV7-2 to TRBJ2-3; possible D gene TRBD2, 5 bases. V was cut by 2 bases and J by 5 bases, with 11 bases left in between. CDR3 size: 14 residues. CDR1 is SGHTA and CDR2 is FQGNSA in the germline V gene. DNA for the CDR3: TGTGCCAGCAGCTTATTCGGGGAAATAGATACGCAGTATTTT. Protein sequence: CASSLFGEIDTQYF.

This clonotype was seen only a few times. The genes are TRBV12-3 or TRBV12-4 and TRBJ1-3; D not resolved. CDR3 length: 15 residues. The V and J ends lost 5 bases and 2 bases respectively, with 13 bases between them. The CDR3 sequence: CASSPRELPGNTIYF. Written as DNA, the CDR3 is TGTGCCAGCAGTCCCCGGGAGTTACCTGGAAACACCATATATTTT.

This rearrangement joins TRBV25-1 to TRBJ2-5; 13 nucleotides line up with TRBD2. This CDR3 has 16 residues. With V trimmed by 1 base and J by 7 bases, 6 bases remained unmatched. The germline V gene has CDR1 MGHDK and CDR2 SYGVNS. The CDR3 sequence: CASSELGLAGDRTQYF. DNA of the CDR3: TGTGCCAGCAGTGAATTAGGACTAGCGGGAGATCGGACCCAGTACTTC. Based on the CDR3 plus reference TRBV25-1 and TRBJ2-5, the full variable domain is EADIYQTPRYLVIGTGKKITLECSQTMGHDKMYWYQQDPGMELHLIHYSYGVNSTEKGDLSSESTVSRIRTEHFPLTLESARPSHTSQYLCASSELGLAGDRTQYFGPGTRLLVL.

This clonotype was seen a few times. The chain is built from TRBV7-2 and TRBJ1-2; 8 bases align to TRBD1. CDR3 length: 17 amino acids. After removal of 4 bases from V and 2 bases from J, the junction contained 12 bases not matched to a gene. Germline V lookup: CDR1 SGHTA, CDR2 FQGNSA. This CDR3 is CASSSGTGVEGNYGYTF. CDR3 DNA: TGTGCCAGCAGCTCCGGGACAGGAGTCGAAGGAAACTATGGCTACACCTTC.

CDR3 bases: TGTGCCAGCAAAAAAGCCTATAGGGGATCGGGGCAGTTCTTC. Protein sequence: CASKKAYRGSGQFF. J is TRBJ2-1 and V is TRBV12-3 or TRBV12-4; TRBD1 is a possible D gene (5 bases). CDR3 size: 14 residues. V dropped 7 bases and J dropped 12 bases, with 22 bases sitting between them.

The chain couples TRBV7-2 to TRBJ2-1; TRBD2 agrees at 7 bases. V lost 6 bases and J lost 7; bases outside the gene matches: 9. Germline CDR1 SGHTA, CDR2 FQGNSA. The CDR3 is 14 amino acids. Written as DNA, the CDR3 is TGTGCCAGCAGTCCCGCTCTAGCGGCAAATGAGCAGTTCTTC. Translated, it gives CASSPALAANEQFF.

The chain uses TRBV12-3 or TRBV12-4 and TRBJ2-5; the D is unclear. Trimming stripped 1 base from V and 1 base from J, with 7 bases between. The CDR3 totals 14 residues. Here the CDR3 reads CASSLDIAQETQYF. The CDR3 DNA sequence: TGTGCCAGCAGTTTAGATATAGCCCAAGAGACCCAGTACTTC.

V is TRBV10-3 and J is TRBJ2-2, with 7 bases that match TRBD2. This CDR3 has 17 amino acids. Germline trimming cut 6 bases from V and 5 bases from J; bases unmatched to any gene: 15. The germline CDR1 and CDR2 sequences are ENHRY and SYGVKD. CDR3 region: CAISADGLVKVTGELFF. The CDR3 DNA sequence: TGTGCCATCAGCGCGGATGGACTAGTTAAAGTAACCGGGGAGCTGTTTTTT.

The chain combines TRBV25-1 with TRBJ2-7; a weak D match, TRBD2 (6 bases). The V gene's germline CDR1 is MGHDK and CDR2 SYGVNS. The V gene lost 4 bases and the J gene lost 4 bases, with 14 bases spanning the gap. The CDR3 has 14 amino acids. The CDR3 coding sequence is TGTGCCAGCAGTGGCCCGGGAGTAACATACGAGCAGTACTTC. The encoded protein is CASSGPGVTYEQYF.

This clonotype was counted at least ten times. CDR3 loop: CASRRDTYNEQFF. The CDR3 region has the DNA TGTGCCAGCAGACGGGACACCTACAATGAGCAGTTCTTC. The gene calls are TRBV6-1 and TRBJ2-1; D is possibly TRBD1 (6 bases). The germline CDR1 and CDR2 sequences are MNHNS and SASEGT. V lost 6 bases and J 2 bases, leaving 8 bases between the germline ends. The length of the CDR3 is 13 residues.

V gene TRBV3-1 combines with J gene TRBJ2-3, with D hard to call. Trimming pared 5 bases from V and 6 bases from J, leaving 12 bases between. CDR3 length equals 13 residues. Germline V gene sequence: CDR1 LGHDT, CDR2 YNNKEL (reference sequence). CDR3: CASSRATGDTQYF. CDR3 sequence (DNA): TGTGCCAGCAGCAGGGCCACCGGCGATACGCAGTATTTT.

The V gene is TRBV20-1, the J gene TRBJ2-3, with 15 bases lining up with TRBD2. The V gene's germline CDR1 is DFQATT and CDR2 SNEGSKA (reference sequence). The J segment lost 1 base and the V segment lost 4 bases, leaving 6 bases of the junction unmatched. The CDR3 extends over 17 amino acids. The chain's CDR3 is CSATGTSGGRGTDTQYF. The CDR3 DNA reads TGCAGTGCTACCGGGACTAGCGGGGGGAGGGGCACAGATACGCAGTATTTT.

V gene TRBV12-3 or TRBV12-4 combines with J gene TRBJ1-1; possibly TRBD1 for D (5 bases). The length of the CDR3 is 13 residues. Trimming removed 6 bases from V and 3 bases from J, with 11 bases in between. For the CDR3, the DNA is TGTGCCAGCAGCCCGGGACCGCACACTGAAGCTTTCTTT. Translating it yields CASSPGPHTEAFF.

Many counts were recorded for this clonotype. The rearrangement joins TRBV25-1 to TRBJ2-3, with TRBD2 identical over 11 bases. The CDR3 extends over 16 amino acids. Losses at the gene ends were 5 bases for V and 4 bases for J; bases not matched to a gene: 8. CDR1 MGHDK and CDR2 SYGVNS come from the germline V gene. The CDR3 DNA reads TGTGCCAGCAGTATCGGGCTAGCGGGAGGTGCAGATACGCAGTATTTT. Translation gives CASSIGLAGGADTQYF.

In this sample, this clonotype turned up a few times. The chain recombines TRBV29-1 with TRBJ1-2, with 9 bases lining up with TRBD1. Losses at the gene ends were 5 bases for V and 7 bases for J; bases not matched to a gene: 5. The CDR3 is 12 residues long. Germline values: CDR1 SQVTM, CDR2 ANQGSEA. CDR3 protein: CSVSQGASGYTF. As DNA, the CDR3 is TGCAGCGTTTCACAGGGGGCAAGTGGCTACACCTTC. The full variable domain, in which reference TRBV29-1 and TRBJ1-2 provide the parts outside the CDR3, is SAVISQKPSRDICQRGTSLTIQCQVDSQVTMMFWYRQQPGQSLTLIATANQGSEATYESGFVIDKFPISRPNLTFSTLTVSNMSPEDSSIYLCSVSQGASGYTFGSGTRLTVV.

There are a few counts of this clonotype. This chain connects TRBV20-1 to TRBJ1-2, with a tentative D call TRBD1 (6 bases). Trimming took off 6 bases at V and 0 bases at J, with 11 bases between the two ends. Germline V gene lookup returns CDR1 DFQATT and CDR2 SNEGSKA (reference sequence). CDR3 length equals 13 residues. The CDR3 DNA reads TGCAGTGCAGGGACACTGACTAACTATGGCTACACCTTC. It is translated as CSAGTLTNYGYTF.